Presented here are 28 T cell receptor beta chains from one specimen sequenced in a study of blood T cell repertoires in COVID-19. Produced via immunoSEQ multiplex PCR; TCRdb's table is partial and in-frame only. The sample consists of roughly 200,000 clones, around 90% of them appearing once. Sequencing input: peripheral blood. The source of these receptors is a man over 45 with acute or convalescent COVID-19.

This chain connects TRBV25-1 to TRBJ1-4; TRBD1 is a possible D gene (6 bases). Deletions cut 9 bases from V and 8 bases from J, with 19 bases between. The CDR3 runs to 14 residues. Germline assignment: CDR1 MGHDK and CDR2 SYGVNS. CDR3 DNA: TGTGCCAGTCGGTTTGGGGGCGCAGGCGAAAAACTGTTTTTT. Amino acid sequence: CASRFGGAGEKLFF.

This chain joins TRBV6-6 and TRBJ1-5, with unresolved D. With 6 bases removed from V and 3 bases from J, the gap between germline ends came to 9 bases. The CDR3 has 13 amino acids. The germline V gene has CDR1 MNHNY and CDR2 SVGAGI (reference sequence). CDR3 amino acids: CASSSPSNQPQHF. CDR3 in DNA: TGTGCCAGCAGCTCCCCCTCCAATCAGCCCCAGCATTTT.

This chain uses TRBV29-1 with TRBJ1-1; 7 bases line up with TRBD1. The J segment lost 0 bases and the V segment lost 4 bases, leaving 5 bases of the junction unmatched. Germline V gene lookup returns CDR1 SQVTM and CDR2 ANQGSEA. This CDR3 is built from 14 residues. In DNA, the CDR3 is TGCAGCGTTGCTCCCGGGACAGTGAACACTGAAGCTTTCTTT. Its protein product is CSVAPGTVNTEAFF.

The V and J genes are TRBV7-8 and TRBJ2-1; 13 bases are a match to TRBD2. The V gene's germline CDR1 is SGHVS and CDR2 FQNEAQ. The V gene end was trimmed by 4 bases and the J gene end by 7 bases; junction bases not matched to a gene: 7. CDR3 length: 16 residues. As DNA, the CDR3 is TGTGCCAGCAGCTCGCGACTAGCGGGGGGACGGAATGAGCAGTTCTTC. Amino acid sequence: CASSSRLAGGRNEQFF.

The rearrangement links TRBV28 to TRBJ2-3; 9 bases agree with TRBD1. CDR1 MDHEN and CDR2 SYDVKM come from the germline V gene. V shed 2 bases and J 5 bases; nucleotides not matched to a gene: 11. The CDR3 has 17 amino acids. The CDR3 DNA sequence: TGTGCCAGCAGTTTAGCGGGACAGGGCCCTTCGGGAGATACGCAGTATTTT. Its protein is CASSLAGQGPSGDTQYF.

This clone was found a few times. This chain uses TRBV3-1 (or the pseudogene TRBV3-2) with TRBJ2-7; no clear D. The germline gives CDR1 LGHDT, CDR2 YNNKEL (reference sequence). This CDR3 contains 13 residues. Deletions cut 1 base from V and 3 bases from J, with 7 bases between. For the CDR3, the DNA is TGTGCCAGCAGCCAAGTAACAGTCTACGAGCAGTACGTC. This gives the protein CASSQVTVYEQYV.

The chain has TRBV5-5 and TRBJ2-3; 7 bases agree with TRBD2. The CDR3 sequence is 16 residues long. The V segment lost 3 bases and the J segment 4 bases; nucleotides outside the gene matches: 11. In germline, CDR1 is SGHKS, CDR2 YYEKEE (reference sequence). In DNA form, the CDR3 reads TGTGCCAGCAGCTCCCGAGTTGCGGGAGCGGCAGATACGCAGTATTTT. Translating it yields CASSSRVAGAADTQYF.

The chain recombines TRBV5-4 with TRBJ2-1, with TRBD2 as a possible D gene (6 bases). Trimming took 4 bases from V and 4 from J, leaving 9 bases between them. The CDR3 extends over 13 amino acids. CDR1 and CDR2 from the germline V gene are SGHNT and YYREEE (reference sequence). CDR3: CASSAGTYNEQFF. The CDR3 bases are TGTGCCAGCAGCGCCGGGACTTACAATGAGCAGTTCTTC.

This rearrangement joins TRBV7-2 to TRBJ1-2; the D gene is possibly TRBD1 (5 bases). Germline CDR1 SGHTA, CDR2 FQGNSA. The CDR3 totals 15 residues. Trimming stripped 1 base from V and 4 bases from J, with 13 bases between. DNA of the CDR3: TGTGCCAGCAGCTTAGAAAACGTGGGGGGCTATGGCTACACCTTC. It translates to CASSLENVGGYGYTF.

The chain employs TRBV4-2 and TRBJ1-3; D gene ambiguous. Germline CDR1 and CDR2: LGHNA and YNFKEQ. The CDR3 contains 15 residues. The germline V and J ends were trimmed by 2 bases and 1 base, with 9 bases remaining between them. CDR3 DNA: TGTGCCAGCAGCCAAACATACAGTTCTGGAAACACCATATATTTT. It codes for CASSQTYSSGNTIYF.

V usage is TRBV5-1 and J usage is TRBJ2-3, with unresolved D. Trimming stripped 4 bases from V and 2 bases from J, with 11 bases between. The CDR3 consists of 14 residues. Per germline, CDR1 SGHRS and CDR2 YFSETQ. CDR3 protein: CASSLPQPTDTQYF. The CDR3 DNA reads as TGCGCCAGCAGCCTCCCACAGCCCACAGATACGCAGTATTTT.

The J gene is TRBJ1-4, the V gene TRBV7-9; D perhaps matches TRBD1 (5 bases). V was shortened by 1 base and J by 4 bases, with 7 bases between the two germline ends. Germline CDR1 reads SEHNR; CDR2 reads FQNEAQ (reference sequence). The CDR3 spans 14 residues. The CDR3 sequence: CASSLGQLNEKLFF. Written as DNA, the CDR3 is TGTGCCAGCAGCTTAGGACAGCTTAATGAAAAACTGTTTTTT.

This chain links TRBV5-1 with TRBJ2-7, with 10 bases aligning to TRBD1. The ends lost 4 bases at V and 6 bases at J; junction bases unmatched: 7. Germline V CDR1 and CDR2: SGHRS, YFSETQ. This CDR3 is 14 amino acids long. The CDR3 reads CASSETGTGVEQYF. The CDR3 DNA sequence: TGCGCCAGCAGCGAAACCGGGACAGGGGTCGAGCAGTACTTC.

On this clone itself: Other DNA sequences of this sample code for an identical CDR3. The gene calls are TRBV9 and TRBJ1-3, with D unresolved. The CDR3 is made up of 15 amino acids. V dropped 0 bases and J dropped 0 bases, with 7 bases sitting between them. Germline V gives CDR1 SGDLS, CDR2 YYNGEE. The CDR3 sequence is CASSVGGVSGNTIYF. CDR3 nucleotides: TGTGCCAGCAGCGTAGGGGGAGTCTCTGGAAACACCATATATTTT.

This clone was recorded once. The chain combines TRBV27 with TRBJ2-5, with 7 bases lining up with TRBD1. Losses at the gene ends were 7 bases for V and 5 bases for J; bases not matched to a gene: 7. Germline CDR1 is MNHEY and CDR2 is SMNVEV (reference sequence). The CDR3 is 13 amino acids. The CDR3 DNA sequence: TGTGCCAGCACCCCGAGGGGGCTCGAGACCCAGTACTTC. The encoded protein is CASTPRGLETQYF.

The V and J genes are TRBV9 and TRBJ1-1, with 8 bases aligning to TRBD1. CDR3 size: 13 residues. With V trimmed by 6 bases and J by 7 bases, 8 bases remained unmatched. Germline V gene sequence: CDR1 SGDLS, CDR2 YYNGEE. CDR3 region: CASTPGGTGEAFF. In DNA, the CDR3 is TGTGCCAGCACCCCCGGGGGGACAGGTGAAGCTTTCTTT.

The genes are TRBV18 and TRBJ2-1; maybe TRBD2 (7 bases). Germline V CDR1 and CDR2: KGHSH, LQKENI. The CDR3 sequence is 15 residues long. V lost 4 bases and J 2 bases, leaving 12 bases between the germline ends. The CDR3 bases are TGTGCCAGCTCACAGGGGGGAGGGGCCTACAATGAGCAGTTCTTC. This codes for CASSQGGGAYNEQFF.

CDR3 sequence (DNA): TGTGCCAGCAGCCCTAACACCGGGGAGCTGTTTTTT. Translating it yields CASSPNTGELFF. The V gene is TRBV7-3, the J gene TRBJ2-2; D gene unclear. Trimming left V 5 bases short and J 2 bases short, with 3 bases between. Germline CDR1 reads SGHTA; CDR2 reads FQGTGA. The CDR3 spans 12 residues.

This CDR3 is CASSEPGQGAYEQYF. DNA for the CDR3: TGTGCCAGCAGCGAACCGGGACAGGGGGCCTACGAGCAGTACTTC. V and J are TRBV7-9 and TRBJ2-7, with TRBD1 matching 11 bases. V shed 5 bases and J 2 bases; nucleotides not matched to a gene: 5. The CDR3 has 15 amino acids. CDR1 and CDR2 (germline): SEHNR, FQNEAQ (reference sequence).

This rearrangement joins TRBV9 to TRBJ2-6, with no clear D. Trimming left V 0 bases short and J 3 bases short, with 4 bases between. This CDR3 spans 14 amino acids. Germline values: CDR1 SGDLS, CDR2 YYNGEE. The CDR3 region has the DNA TGTGCCAGCAGCGTAGGTAATGGGGCCAACGTCCTGACTTTC. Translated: CASSVGNGANVLTF.

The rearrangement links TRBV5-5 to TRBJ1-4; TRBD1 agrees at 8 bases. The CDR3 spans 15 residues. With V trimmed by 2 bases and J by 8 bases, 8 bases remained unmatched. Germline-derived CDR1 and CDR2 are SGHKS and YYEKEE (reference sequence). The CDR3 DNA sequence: TGTGCCAGCAGCTTTCGACAGGGGAATCGGGAAAAACTGTTTTTT. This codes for CASSFRQGNREKLFF.

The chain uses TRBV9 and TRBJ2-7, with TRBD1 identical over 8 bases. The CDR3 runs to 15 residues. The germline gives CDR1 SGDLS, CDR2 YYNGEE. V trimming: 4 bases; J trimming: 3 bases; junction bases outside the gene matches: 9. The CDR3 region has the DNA TGTGCCAGCAGCAAAGGGACAGGAGAGGGCTACGAGCAGTACTTC. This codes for CASSKGTGEGYEQYF.

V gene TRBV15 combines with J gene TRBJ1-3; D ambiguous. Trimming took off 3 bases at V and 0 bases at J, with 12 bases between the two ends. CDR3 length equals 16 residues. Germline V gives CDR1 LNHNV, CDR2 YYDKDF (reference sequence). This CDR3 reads CATSSERSSSGNTIYF. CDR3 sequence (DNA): TGTGCCACCAGCAGTGAGAGGAGCAGCTCTGGAAACACCATATATTTT.

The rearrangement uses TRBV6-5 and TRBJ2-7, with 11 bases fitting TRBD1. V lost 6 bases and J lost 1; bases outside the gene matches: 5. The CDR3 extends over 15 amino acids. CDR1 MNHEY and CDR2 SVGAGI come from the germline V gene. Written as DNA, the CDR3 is TGTGCCAGCAGCTCGGACAGGGGGCGATCCTACGAGCAGTACTTC. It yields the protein CASSSDRGRSYEQYF.

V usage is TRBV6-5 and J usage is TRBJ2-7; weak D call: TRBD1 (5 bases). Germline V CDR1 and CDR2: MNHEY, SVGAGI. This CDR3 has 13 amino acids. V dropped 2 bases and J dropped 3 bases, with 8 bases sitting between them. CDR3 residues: CASSYRGGYEQYV. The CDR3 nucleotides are TGTGCCAGCAGTTACAGGGGTGGCTACGAGCAGTACGTC.

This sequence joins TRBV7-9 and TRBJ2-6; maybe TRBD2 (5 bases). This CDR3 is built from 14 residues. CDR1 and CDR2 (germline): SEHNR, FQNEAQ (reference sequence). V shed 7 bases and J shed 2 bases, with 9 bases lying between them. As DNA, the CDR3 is TGTGCCAGCACCCTAGCCGCTGGGGCCAACGTCCTGACTTTC. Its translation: CASTLAAGANVLTF. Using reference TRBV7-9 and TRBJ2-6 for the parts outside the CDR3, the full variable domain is DTGVSQNPRHKITKRGQNVTFRCDPISEHNRLYWYRQTLGQGPEFLTYFQNEAQLEKSRLLSDRFSAERPKGSFSTLEIQRTEQGDSAMYLCASTLAAGANVLTFGAGSRLTVL.

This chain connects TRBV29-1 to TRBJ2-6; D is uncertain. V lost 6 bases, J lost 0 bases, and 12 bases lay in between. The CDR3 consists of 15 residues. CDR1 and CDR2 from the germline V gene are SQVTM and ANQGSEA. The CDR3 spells CSVDADSSGANVLTF. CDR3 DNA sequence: TGCAGCGTCGACGCGGATTCCTCTGGGGCCAACGTCCTGACTTTC.

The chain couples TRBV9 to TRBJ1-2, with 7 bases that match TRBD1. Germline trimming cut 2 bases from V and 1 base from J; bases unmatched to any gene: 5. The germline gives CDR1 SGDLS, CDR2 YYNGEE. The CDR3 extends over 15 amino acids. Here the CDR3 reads CASSVGQAINYGYTF. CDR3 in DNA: TGTGCCAGCAGCGTCGGACAGGCGATTAACTATGGCTACACCTTC.